The 14 T cell receptor beta chains below come from one sample, sequenced in a study of T-cell reconstitution after alpha-beta-depleted transplantation in children. The TCRbeta library was prepared with unique molecular identifiers. TCRdb redid the calling of the PCR reads with MiXCR, one entry per CDR3 protein. This table has a few hundred thousand distinct CDR3 sequences, over 10% appearing once. The source was PBMCs, mostly from graft donor cells, collected 360 days after TCRalphabeta/CD19-depleted stem cell transplant. Receptor source: a male patient younger than 18 who had a stem cell transplant for acute myeloid leukemia, so the T cells may come from the graft donor.

The sample holds many counts of this clonotype. V and J are TRBV10-3 and TRBJ2-3; a possible D gene is TRBD2 (7 bases). Germline assignment: CDR1 ENHRY and CDR2 SYGVKD. With 9 bases removed from V and 1 base from J, the gap between germline ends came to 14 bases. This CDR3 is 14 amino acids long. CDR3 region: CAMRGGEGTDTQYF. DNA for the CDR3: TGTGCCATGAGGGGGGGAGAAGGCACAGATACGCAGTATTTT.

This clonotype was counted a few times. J is TRBJ2-5 and V is TRBV5-1, with D possibly matching TRBD1 (5 bases). Per the germline V gene, CDR1 is SGHRS and CDR2 is YFSETQ. The CDR3 has 14 amino acids. Trimming stripped 6 bases from V and 4 bases from J, with 16 bases between. Here the CDR3 reads CASKAFQRGETQYF. CDR3 coding DNA: TGCGCCAGCAAGGCTTTCCAAAGGGGAGAGACCCAGTACTTC.

The chain combines TRBV5-4 with TRBJ2-2; perhaps TRBD1 as D (6 bases). The germline V gene encodes CDR1 SGHNT and CDR2 YYREEE (reference sequence). The CDR3 spans 15 residues. V dropped 3 bases and J dropped 2 bases, with 11 bases sitting between them. The CDR3 DNA sequence: TGTGCCAGCAGCTCTCGGACAGTAAACACCGGGGAGCTGTTTTTT. As protein: CASSSRTVNTGELFF. The full variable domain, its missing parts supplied by reference TRBV5-4 and TRBJ2-2, is ETGVTQSPTHLIKTRGQQVTLRCSSQSGHNTVSWYQQALGQGPQFIFQYYREEENGRGNFPPRFSGLQFPNYSSELNVNALELDDSALYLCASSSRTVNTGELFFGEGSRLTVL.

This clonotype occurred many times. This CDR3 is CATTFTRDRGSYEQYF. CDR3 nucleotide sequence: TGTGCCACCACCTTTACCCGGGACAGGGGGTCCTACGAGCAGTACTTC. The chain joins TRBV24-1 to TRBJ2-7, with 11 positions matching TRBD1. Germline V CDR1 and CDR2: KGHDR, SFDVKD. With V trimmed by 8 bases and J by 1 base, 9 bases remained unmatched. The CDR3 is 16 amino acids.

This chain uses TRBV30 with TRBJ2-5, with D possibly being TRBD1 (5 bases). Trimming left V 0 bases short and J 5 bases short, with 7 bases between. This CDR3 has 12 amino acids. In germline, CDR1 is GTSNPN, CDR2 SVGIG (reference sequence). The CDR3 spells CAWSVGAETQYF. The CDR3 DNA reads as TGTGCCTGGAGTGTAGGGGCGGAGACCCAGTACTTC. Full variable domain (missing parts from reference TRBV30 and TRBJ2-5): SQTIHQWPATLVQPVGSPLSLECTVEGTSNPNLYWYRQAAGRGLQLLFYSVGIGQISSEVPQNLSASRPQDRQFILSSKKLLLSDSGFYLCAWSVGAETQYFGPGTRLLVL.

This clonotype was found once. The V gene is TRBV20-1, the J gene TRBJ2-4; 9 bases match TRBD1. The junction had 8 bases not matched to a gene; V was cut back by 6 bases and J by 8 bases. The CDR3 consists of 13 residues. Germline values: CDR1 DFQATT, CDR2 SNEGSKA (reference sequence). The CDR3 sequence is CSAVRTGVDIQYF. The CDR3 DNA reads as TGCAGTGCGGTCCGGACAGGGGTAGACATTCAGTACTTC.

The J gene is TRBJ2-1, the V gene TRBV27, with 7 bases matching TRBD1. From germline, CDR1 is MNHEY and CDR2 SMNVEV (reference sequence). The V and J ends lost 4 bases and 0 bases, in that order; junction bases with no gene match: 9. The CDR3 runs 17 residues. This chain's CDR3 is CASSSLGDRISYNEQFF. CDR3 DNA sequence: TGTGCCAGCAGTTCCTTGGGGGACAGAATCTCCTACAATGAGCAGTTCTTC.

This clonotype has only a few counts. This rearrangement joins TRBV7-6 to TRBJ1-3; possibly TRBD1 for D (6 bases). CDR1 is SGHVS and CDR2 is FNYEAQ in the germline V gene. The CDR3 consists of 17 residues. Trimming shortened V by 3 bases and J by 2 bases, and 17 bases separated the two germline ends. CDR3 in DNA: TGTGCCAGCAGCTTGGTTCCCGTGGGGGCGCCTGGAAACACCATATATTTT. It specifies CASSLVPVGAPGNTIYF.

In this sample, this clonotype turned up a few times. This chain joins TRBV4-3 and TRBJ2-5; D possibly uses TRBD1 or TRBD2 (6 bases each). Trimming left V 5 bases short and J 1 base short, with 23 bases between. This CDR3 is built from 18 residues. CDR1 and CDR2 from the germline V gene are LGHNA and YSLEER. The CDR3 here is CASSGWGQGLEGQETQYF. The CDR3 bases are TGCGCCAGCAGCGGATGGGGTCAGGGGTTGGAGGGCCAAGAGACCCAGTACTTC.

The CDR3 reads CASSHEGGLAGLNEQFF. CDR3 nucleotides: TGCGCCAGCAGCCACGAGGGGGGACTAGCGGGATTGAATGAGCAGTTCTTC. The chain combines TRBV4-3 with TRBJ2-1; 13 bases match TRBD2. Germline V lookup: CDR1 LGHNA, CDR2 YSLEER. This CDR3 contains 17 residues. The V segment lost 3 bases and the J segment 7 bases; nucleotides outside the gene matches: 9.

In its sample, this clonotype was seen a few times. This chain links TRBV12-3 or TRBV12-4 with TRBJ1-2; D gene ambiguous. V was pared by 6 bases and J by 3 bases, with 11 bases between. This CDR3 is 13 amino acids long. CDR3 sequence reads: CASSPVGDYGYTF. CDR3 coding DNA: TGTGCCAGCAGCCCAGTAGGTGACTATGGCTACACCTTC.

V gene TRBV20-1 combines with J gene TRBJ2-1; unclear D gene. Germline CDR1 and CDR2: DFQATT and SNEGSKA (reference sequence). Trimming took off 1 base at V and 1 base at J, with 8 bases between the two ends. The CDR3 sequence is 14 residues long. In nucleotides, the CDR3 is TGCAGTGCTAGAGCCTCGCCTTCCTACAATGAGCAGTTCTTC. Protein: CSARASPSYNEQFF.

This clonotype was recorded a few times. The J gene is TRBJ2-6, the V gene TRBV6-5; a weak D match, TRBD2 (5 bases). Germline assignment: CDR1 MNHEY and CDR2 SVGAGI. The CDR3 consists of 17 residues. V lost 0 bases and J 0 bases, leaving 9 bases between the germline ends. CDR3 DNA: TGTGCCAGCAGTTACTCCGAGGGTGGCTCTGGGGCCAACGTCCTGACTTTC. It encodes CASSYSEGGSGANVLTF.

The gene calls are TRBV7-2 and TRBJ2-7, with unresolved D. The CDR3 loop spans 13 amino acids. Germline values: CDR1 SGHTA, CDR2 FQGNSA. Trimming stripped 5 bases from V and 3 bases from J, with 11 bases between. The CDR3 protein is CASSTWTVYEQYF. The CDR3 DNA reads as TGTGCCAGCAGCACTTGGACGGTCTACGAGCAGTACTTC.